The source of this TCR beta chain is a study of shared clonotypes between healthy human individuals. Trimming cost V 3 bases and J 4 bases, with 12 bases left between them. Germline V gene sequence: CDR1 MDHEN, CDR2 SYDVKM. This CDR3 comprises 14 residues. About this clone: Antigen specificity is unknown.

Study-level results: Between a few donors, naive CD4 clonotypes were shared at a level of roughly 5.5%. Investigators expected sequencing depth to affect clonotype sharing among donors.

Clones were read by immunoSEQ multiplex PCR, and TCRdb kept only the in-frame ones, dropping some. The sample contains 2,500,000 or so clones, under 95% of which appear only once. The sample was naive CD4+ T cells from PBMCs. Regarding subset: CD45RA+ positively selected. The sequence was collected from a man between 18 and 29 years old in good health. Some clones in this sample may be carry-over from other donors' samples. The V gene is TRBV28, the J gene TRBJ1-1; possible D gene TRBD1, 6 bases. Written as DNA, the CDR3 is TGTGCCAGCAGTTTCCCAGGGGTGAGCACTGAAGCTTTCTTT. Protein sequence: CASSFPGVSTEAFF.